Sequencing of this T cell receptor beta chain was carried out in a study of radiotherapy plus CTLA-4 blockade in lung cancer. Study context: Objective responses were documented in over 15% of patients, with disease control in approximately 31%.

The CDR3 totals 15 residues. The trim removed 8 bases at V and 4 bases at J, leaving 7 bases unmatched. CDR1 is MDHEN and CDR2 is SYDVKM in the germline V gene. Only in-frame clones appear in the TCRdb table, and some are missing; sequencing was by immunoSEQ multiplex PCR. The sample carries about 51,000 clones, approximately 80% recorded once. The sample here was peripheral blood, taken from a patient treated with radiotherapy plus ipilimumab. This receptor was identified in a human donor with non-small cell lung cancer whose response to radiotherapy plus ipilimumab could not be evaluated. This chain joins TRBV28 and TRBJ2-2; 10 bases agree with TRBD2. The CDR3 is CASLVGLASTGELFF. CDR3 sequence (DNA): TGTGCCAGCCTCGTGGGACTAGCGAGCACCGGGGAGCTGTTTTTT.